These T cell receptor beta chains were read from a single sample in a study of shared clonotypes between healthy human individuals. Sequencing was performed with immunoSEQ multiplex PCR; in TCRdb, only in-frame clones are kept and a portion is missing. This sample yields around 2.5 million clones, of which approximately 93% are seen a single time; about 0.39% belongs to the top ten. The sample was naive CD4+ T cells from PBMCs. These receptors were obtained from a man between 18 and 35 years old in good health. Some clones in this sample may be carry-over from other donors' samples. CDR3s include the opening cysteine and the closing phenylalanine or tryptophan. Fields, in order: V gene, J gene, D gene, clone size, CDR3 protein, CDR3 DNA. D genes are given only for firm matches. Only some rows state a clone size, as once, few, many or a class for expanded clones.

V gene: TRBV28
J gene: TRBJ1-1
D gene: .
clone size: .
CDR3 protein: CASSYRATEAFF
CDR3 DNA: TGTGCCAGCAGTTACAGGGCCACTGAAGCTTTCTTT

V gene: TRBV7-2
J gene: TRBJ2-3
D gene: .
clone size: once
CDR3 protein: CASTPGGGVSTDTQYF
CDR3 DNA: TGTGCCAGCACTCCGGGTGGCGGGGTAAGCACAGATACGCAGTATTTT

V gene: TRBV7-2
J gene: TRBJ2-2
D gene: .
clone size: .
CDR3 protein: CASSLKGGTGELFF
CDR3 DNA: TGTGCCAGCAGCTTGAAGGGAGGCACCGGGGAGCTGTTTTTT

V gene: TRBV11-2
J gene: TRBJ1-1
D gene: .
clone size: .
CDR3 protein: CASRSIGGPNTEAFF
CDR3 DNA: TGTGCCAGCAGGTCTATAGGAGGCCCGAACACTGAAGCTTTCTTT

V gene: TRBV5-1
J gene: TRBJ2-3
D gene: TRBD1
clone size: .
CDR3 protein: CASSLGQGNTDTQYF
CDR3 DNA: TGCGCCAGCAGCTTGGGACAGGGCAACACAGATACGCAGTATTTT

V gene: TRBV18
J gene: TRBJ2-7
D gene: .
clone size: .
CDR3 protein: CASSPGTGYEQYF
CDR3 DNA: TGTGCCAGCTCACCCGGTACGGGCTACGAGCAGTACTTC

V gene: TRBV5-1
J gene: TRBJ2-2
D gene: .
clone size: .
CDR3 protein: CASSLEGTGELFF
CDR3 DNA: TGCGCCAGCAGCTTGGAAGGGACCGGGGAGCTGTTTTTT

V gene: TRBV7-9
J gene: TRBJ2-7
D gene: TRBD2
clone size: .
CDR3 protein: CASSSTSGTGIEQYF
CDR3 DNA: TGTGCCAGCAGCTCGACTAGCGGGACGGGGATCGAGCAGTACTTC

V gene: TRBV28
J gene: TRBJ2-3
D gene: TRBD1
clone size: once
CDR3 protein: CASSFGQGQDTQYF
CDR3 DNA: TGTGCCAGCAGTTTCGGACAGGGACAAGATACGCAGTATTTT

V gene: TRBV30
J gene: TRBJ2-1
D gene: TRBD2
clone size: .
CDR3 protein: CAWSGVGTSGRRYEQFF
CDR3 DNA: TGTGCCTGGAGCGGGGTCGGGACTAGCGGGAGAAGGTATGAGCAGTTCTTC

V gene: TRBV18
J gene: TRBJ2-7
D gene: .
clone size: .
CDR3 protein: CASSPPGQAYEQYF
CDR3 DNA: TGTGCCAGCTCACCACCGGGGCAGGCCTACGAGCAGTACTTC

V gene: TRBV19
J gene: TRBJ2-1
D gene: .
clone size: .
CDR3 protein: CASTKDPRGEQFF
CDR3 DNA: TGTGCCAGTACCAAGGACCCCAGGGGTGAGCAGTTCTTC

V gene: TRBV30
J gene: TRBJ2-5
D gene: .
clone size: .
CDR3 protein: CAWRGPEHQETQYF
CDR3 DNA: TGTGCCTGGAGAGGTCCGGAGCACCAAGAGACCCAGTACTTC

V gene: TRBV9
J gene: TRBJ2-3
D gene: TRBD2
clone size: .
CDR3 protein: CASSPRLAGTQYF
CDR3 DNA: TGTGCCAGCAGCCCCCGACTAGCGGGTACGCAGTATTTT

V gene: TRBV9
J gene: TRBJ2-7
D gene: .
clone size: .
CDR3 protein: CASSVTGDLIREQYF
CDR3 DNA: TGTGCCAGCAGCGTAACAGGAGATTTGATTAGAGAGCAGTACTTC

V gene: TRBV6-1
J gene: TRBJ2-7
D gene: TRBD2
clone size: .
CDR3 protein: CASKRGQSYEQYF
CDR3 DNA: TGTGCCAGCAAGCGGGGGCAGAGCTACGAGCAGTACTTC

V gene: TRBV28
J gene: TRBJ2-2
D gene: .
clone size: .
CDR3 protein: CASRHRPLFARVNTGELFF
CDR3 DNA: TGTGCCAGCAGACATCGCCCCCTTTTTGCTAGGGTGAACACCGGGGAGCTGTTTTTT

V gene: TRBV6-1
J gene: TRBJ2-3
D gene: .
clone size: .
CDR3 protein: CASKPARGLDTQYF
CDR3 DNA: TGTGCCAGCAAGCCCGCCCGGGGCCTAGATACGCAGTATTTT

V gene: TRBV27
J gene: TRBJ2-1
D gene: TRBD1
clone size: .
CDR3 protein: CASSLQGTEQFF
CDR3 DNA: TGTGCCAGCAGCTTACAGGGGACTGAGCAGTTCTTC

V gene: TRBV27
J gene: TRBJ2-1
D gene: .
clone size: .
CDR3 protein: CASSAQRNEQFF
CDR3 DNA: TGTGCCAGCAGTGCTCAACGCAATGAGCAGTTCTTC

V gene: TRBV28
J gene: TRBJ1-2
D gene: .
clone size: .
CDR3 protein: CASSPGGGGYGYTF
CDR3 DNA: TGTGCCAGCAGTCCCGGGGGTGGCGGCTATGGCTACACCTTC

V gene: TRBV6-5
J gene: TRBJ1-1
D gene: .
clone size: .
CDR3 protein: CASSSQTTDSTEAFF
CDR3 DNA: TGTGCCAGCAGTTCTCAAACGACGGACAGCACTGAAGCTTTCTTT

V gene: TRBV19
J gene: TRBJ1-1
D gene: TRBD1
clone size: .
CDR3 protein: CASRLRTGNTEAFF
CDR3 DNA: TGTGCCAGTAGGTTAAGGACAGGGAACACTGAAGCTTTCTTT

V gene: TRBV4-3
J gene: TRBJ2-1
D gene: .
clone size: .
CDR3 protein: CASSQDLARGGEQFF
CDR3 DNA: TGCGCCAGCAGCCAAGATCTGGCTCGGGGCGGTGAGCAGTTCTTC

V gene: TRBV19
J gene: TRBJ2-5
D gene: TRBD1
clone size: .
CDR3 protein: CASSKGGWETQYF
CDR3 DNA: TGTGCCAGTAGCAAAGGGGGCTGGGAGACCCAGTACTTC

V gene: TRBV28
J gene: TRBJ2-7
D gene: TRBD1
clone size: .
CDR3 protein: CASSDRGPYEQYF
CDR3 DNA: TGTGCCAGCTCCGACAGGGGCCCCTACGAGCAGTACTTC

V gene: TRBV5-1
J gene: TRBJ1-1
D gene: TRBD1
clone size: .
CDR3 protein: CASSLVQGESEAFF
CDR3 DNA: TGCGCCAGCAGCTTAGTTCAGGGGGAGTCTGAAGCTTTCTTT

V gene: TRBV5-1
J gene: TRBJ2-3
D gene: .
clone size: .
CDR3 protein: CASSYGTPNGADTQYF
CDR3 DNA: TGCGCCAGCAGCTACGGGACTCCCAATGGCGCAGATACGCAGTATTTT

V gene: TRBV4-1
J gene: TRBJ2-5
D gene: .
clone size: once
CDR3 protein: CASSHPPGGETQYF
CDR3 DNA: TGCGCCAGCAGCCACCCTCCCGGAGGAGAGACCCAGTACTTC

V gene: TRBV29-1
J gene: TRBJ1-4
D gene: .
clone size: once
CDR3 protein: CSARRGTNEKLFF
CDR3 DNA: TGCAGCGCCCGCCGGGGGACTAATGAAAAACTGTTTTTT

V gene: TRBV6-1
J gene: TRBJ2-5
D gene: .
clone size: .
CDR3 protein: CASANAGTKGTQYF
CDR3 DNA: TGTGCCAGCGCGAACGCAGGGACCAAAGGGACCCAGTACTTC

V gene: TRBV21-1
J gene: TRBJ1-5
D gene: .
clone size: .
CDR3 protein: CASSKDRTRSNQPQHF
CDR3 DNA: TGTGCCAGCAGCAAGGACAGGACAAGAAGTAATCAGCCCCAGCATTTT

V gene: TRBV2
J gene: TRBJ2-5
D gene: .
clone size: .
CDR3 protein: CASSEYREETQYF
CDR3 DNA: TGTGCCAGCAGTGAATACAGGGAAGAGACCCAGTACTTC

V gene: TRBV9
J gene: TRBJ2-3
D gene: TRBD2
clone size: .
CDR3 protein: CASSVDGRSGSITDTQYF
CDR3 DNA: TGTGCCAGCAGCGTAGATGGCCGGAGCGGGAGTATTACAGATACGCAGTATTTT

V gene: TRBV28
J gene: TRBJ2-7
D gene: TRBD1
clone size: .
CDR3 protein: CASTPRTGLYEQYF
CDR3 DNA: TGTGCCAGCACCCCCCGGACAGGACTCTACGAGCAGTACTTC

V gene: TRBV27
J gene: TRBJ2-1
D gene: TRBD1
clone size: .
CDR3 protein: CASSVPGQGTDEQFF
CDR3 DNA: TGTGCCAGCAGTGTGCCGGGACAGGGGACCGATGAGCAGTTCTTC